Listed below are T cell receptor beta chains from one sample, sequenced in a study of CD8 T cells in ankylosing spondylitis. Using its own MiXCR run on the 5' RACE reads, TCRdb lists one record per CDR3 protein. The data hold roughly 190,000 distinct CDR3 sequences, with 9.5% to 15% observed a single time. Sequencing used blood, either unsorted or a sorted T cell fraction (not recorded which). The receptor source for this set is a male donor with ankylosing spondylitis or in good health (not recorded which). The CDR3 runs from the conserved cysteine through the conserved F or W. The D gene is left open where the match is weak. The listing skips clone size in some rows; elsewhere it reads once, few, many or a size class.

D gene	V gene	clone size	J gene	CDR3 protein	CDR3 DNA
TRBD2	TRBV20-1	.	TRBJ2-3	CSARDLAGGYTQYF	TGCAGTGCTAGAGACCTAGCGGGGGGTTATACGCAGTATTTT
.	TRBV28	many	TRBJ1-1	CASSFRRNTEAFF	TGTGCCAGCAGTTTCCGCAGGAACACTGAAGCTTTCTTT
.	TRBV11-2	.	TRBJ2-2	CASRYTGRSTGELFF	TGTGCCAGCAGATATACGGGACGGAGCACCGGGGAGCTGTTTTTT
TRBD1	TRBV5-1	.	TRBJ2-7	CASSPVGKGQGNYEQYF	TGCGCCAGCAGCCCAGTGGGGAAGGGACAGGGGAACTACGAGCAGTACTTC
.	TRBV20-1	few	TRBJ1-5	CSASHSGTPHQPQHF	TGCAGTGCTAGTCATTCCGGGACACCTCATCAGCCCCAGCATTTT
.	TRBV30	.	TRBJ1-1	CAWNEVGSTEAFF	TGTGCCTGGAATGAGGTGGGGAGCACTGAAGCTTTCTTT
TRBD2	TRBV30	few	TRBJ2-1	CAWSDGGGAPEQFF	TGTGCCTGGAGTGATGGCGGGGGGGCCCCTGAGCAGTTCTTC
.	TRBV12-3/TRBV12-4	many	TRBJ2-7	CASSLLLGEQYF	TGTGCCAGCAGTTTATTGTTGGGCGAGCAGTACTTC
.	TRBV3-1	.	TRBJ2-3	CASSQESGSADTQYF	TGTGCCAGCAGCCAAGAATCCGGGAGTGCAGATACGCAGTATTTT
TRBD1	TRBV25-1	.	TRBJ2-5	CAPPRSRTGGSQETQYF	TGTGCTCCTCCCCGAAGCCGGACAGGGGGTTCCCAAGAGACCCAGTACTTC
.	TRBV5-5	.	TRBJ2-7	CASSFIGYEQYF	TGTGCCAGCAGCTTCATAGGATACGAGCAGTACTTC
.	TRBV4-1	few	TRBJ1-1	CASSQTQGNTEAFF	TGCGCCAGCAGCCAAACTCAAGGGAACACTGAAGCTTTCTTT
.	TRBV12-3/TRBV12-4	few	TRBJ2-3	CASSLRGSTDTQYF	TGTGCCAGCAGTTTGCGGGGTAGCACAGATACGCAGTATTTT
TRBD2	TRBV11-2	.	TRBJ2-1	CASSSTSGGTISSNEQFF	TGTGCCAGCAGCTCGACTAGCGGGGGAACCATCTCCTCTAATGAGCAGTTCTTC
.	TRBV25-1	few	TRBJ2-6	CASSDGTPLAGANVLTF	TGTGCCAGCAGTGATGGAACACCCCTTGCGGGGGCCAACGTCCTGACTTTC
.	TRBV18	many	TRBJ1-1	CASSPPGITEAFF	TGTGCCAGCTCACCACCAGGGATCACTGAAGCTTTCTTT
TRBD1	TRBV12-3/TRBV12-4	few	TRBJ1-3	CASSSDRGYGNTIYF	TGTGCCAGCAGTTCGGACAGGGGGTATGGAAACACCATATATTTT
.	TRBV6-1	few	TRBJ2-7	CASRTGTIYEQYF	TGTGCCAGCAGGACCGGGACAATTTACGAGCAGTACTTC
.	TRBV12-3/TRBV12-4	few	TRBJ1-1	CASSLRGTRNTEAFF	TGTGCCAGCAGTTTAAGGGGGACTCGGAACACTGAAGCTTTCTTT
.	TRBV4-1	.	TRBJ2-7	CASSLPHEGGTYEQYF	TGCGCCAGCAGCCTTCCACATGAGGGGGGCACCTACGAGCAGTACTTC
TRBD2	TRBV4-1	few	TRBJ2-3	CASSQDAPLVAGSGDTQYF	TGCGCCAGCAGCCAAGATGCCCCCTTGGTAGCGGGGAGTGGAGATACGCAGTATTTT
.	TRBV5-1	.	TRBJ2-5	CASRPDAETQYF	TGCGCCAGCAGGCCGGACGCAGAGACCCAGTACTTC
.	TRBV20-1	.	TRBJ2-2	CSARDWGASEDAGELFF	TGCAGTGCTAGAGATTGGGGGGCTAGCGAGGACGCCGGGGAGCTGTTTTTT
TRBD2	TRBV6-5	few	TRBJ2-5	CASSSTGLAGNKQETQYF	TGTGCCAGCAGTTCTACGGGGCTAGCGGGTAATAAACAAGAGACCCAGTACTTC
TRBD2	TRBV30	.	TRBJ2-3	CAWSGGTSGPQYF	TGTGCCTGGAGTGGGGGGACTAGCGGGCCCCAGTATTTT
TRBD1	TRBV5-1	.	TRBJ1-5	CASSWTGGAGQPQHF	TGCGCCAGCAGCTGGACAGGGGGCGCGGGTCAGCCCCAGCATTTT
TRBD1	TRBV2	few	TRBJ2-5	CASSESRGRRGTQYF	TGTGCCAGCAGTGAATCCAGGGGGCGCCGGGGGACCCAGTACTTC
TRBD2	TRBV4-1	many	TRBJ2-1	CASSQGGAGLYNEQFF	TGCGCCAGCAGCCAAGGGGGAGCGGGACTTTACAATGAGCAGTTCTTC
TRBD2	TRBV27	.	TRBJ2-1	CASSLRGNSYNEQFF	TGTGCCAGCAGCTTGCGGGGGAACTCCTACAATGAGCAGTTCTTC
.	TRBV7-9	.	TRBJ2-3	CASSLGVHGTDTQYF	TGTGCCAGCAGCTTAGGGGTCCACGGCACAGATACGCAGTATTTT
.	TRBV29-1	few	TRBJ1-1	CSVEERPNTEAFF	TGCAGCGTTGAAGAGAGGCCGAACACTGAAGCTTTCTTT
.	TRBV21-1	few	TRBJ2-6	CASSRNGGWDPLHISGANVLTF	TGTGCCAGCAGCAGGAACGGGGGTTGGGACCCCTTACATATCTCTGGGGCCAACGTCCTGACTTTC
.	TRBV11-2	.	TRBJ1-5	CASSSGTEPQHF	TGTGCCAGCTCTTCGGGGACGGAGCCCCAGCATTTT
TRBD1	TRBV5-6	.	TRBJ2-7	CASSTTWTGGYEQYF	TGTGCCAGCAGCACCACTTGGACAGGGGGCTACGAGCAGTACTTC
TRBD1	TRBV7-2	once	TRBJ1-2	CASSWDRALNYGYTF	TGTGCCAGCAGCTGGGACAGGGCCCTTAACTATGGCTACACCTTC
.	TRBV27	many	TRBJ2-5	CASGPLGGAFQETQYF	TGTGCCAGCGGGCCTCTGGGGGGGGCCTTTCAAGAGACCCAGTACTTC
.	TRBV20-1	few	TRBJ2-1	CSARDYPVGYNEQFF	TGCAGTGCTAGAGATTACCCGGTCGGGTACAATGAGCAGTTCTTC
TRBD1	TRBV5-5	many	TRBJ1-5	CASRLGGGVNQPQHF	TGTGCCAGCAGGCTGGGAGGGGGCGTCAATCAGCCCCAGCATTTT
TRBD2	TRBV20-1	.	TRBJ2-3	CSARGLAASPDTQYF	TGCAGTGCTAGGGGACTAGCGGCCTCCCCTGATACGCAGTATTTT
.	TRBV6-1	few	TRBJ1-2	CASYPSEYGYTF	TGTGCCAGCTACCCCAGCGAGTATGGCTACACCTTC
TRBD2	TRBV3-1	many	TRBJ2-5	CASSQDSDLGEGTQYF	TGTGCCAGCAGCCAAGATTCGGATCTCGGGGAGGGGACCCAGTACTTC
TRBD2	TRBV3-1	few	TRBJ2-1	CASSQGVPWTSGSSYNEQFF	TGTGCCAGCAGCCAAGGAGTCCCTTGGACTAGCGGGAGTTCCTACAATGAGCAGTTCTTC